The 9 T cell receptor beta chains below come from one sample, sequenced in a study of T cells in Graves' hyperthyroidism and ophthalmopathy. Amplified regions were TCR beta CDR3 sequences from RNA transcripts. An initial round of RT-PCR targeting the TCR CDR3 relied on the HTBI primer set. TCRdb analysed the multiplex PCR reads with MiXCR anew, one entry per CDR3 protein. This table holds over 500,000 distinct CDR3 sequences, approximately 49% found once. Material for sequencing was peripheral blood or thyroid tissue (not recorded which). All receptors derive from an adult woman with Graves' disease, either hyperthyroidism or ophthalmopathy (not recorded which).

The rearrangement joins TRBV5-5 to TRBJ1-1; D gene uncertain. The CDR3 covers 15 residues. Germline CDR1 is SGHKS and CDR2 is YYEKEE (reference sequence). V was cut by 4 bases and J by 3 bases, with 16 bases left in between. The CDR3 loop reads CASSGGRVAHTEAFF. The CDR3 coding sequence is TGTGCCAGCAGCGGAGGGAGGGTGGCCCACACTGAAGCTTTCTTT.

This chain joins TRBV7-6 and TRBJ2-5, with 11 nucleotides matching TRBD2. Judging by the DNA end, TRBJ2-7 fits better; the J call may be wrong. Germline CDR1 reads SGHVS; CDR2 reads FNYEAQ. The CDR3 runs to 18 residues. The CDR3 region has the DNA TGTGCCAGCAGCCCTGGCGGGGTACTAGCGGGAGATTACGGCGAGCAGTACTTC. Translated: CASSPGGVLAGDYGEQYF.

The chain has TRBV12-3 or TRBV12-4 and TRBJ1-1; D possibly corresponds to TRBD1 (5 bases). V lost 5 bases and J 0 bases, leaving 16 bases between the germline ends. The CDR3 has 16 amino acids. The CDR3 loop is CASSPGSGGMNTEAFF. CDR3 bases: TGTGCCAGCAGTCCGGGGTCGGGGGGGATGAACACTGAAGCTTTCTTT.

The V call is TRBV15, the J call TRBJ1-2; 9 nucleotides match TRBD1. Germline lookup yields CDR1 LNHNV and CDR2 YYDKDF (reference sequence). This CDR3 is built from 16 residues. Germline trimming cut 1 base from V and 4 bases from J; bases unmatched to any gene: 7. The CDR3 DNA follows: TGTGCCACCAGCAGAGCCGGACAGGGGATGTTCTATGGCTACACCTTC. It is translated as CATSRAGQGMFYGYTF. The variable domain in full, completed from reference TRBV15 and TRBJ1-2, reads DAMVIQNPRYQVTQFGKPVTLSCSQTLNHNVMYWYQQKSSQAPKLLFHYYDKDFNNEADTPDNFQSRRPNTSFCFLDIRSPGLGDTAMYLCATSRAGQGMFYGYTFGSGTRLTVV.

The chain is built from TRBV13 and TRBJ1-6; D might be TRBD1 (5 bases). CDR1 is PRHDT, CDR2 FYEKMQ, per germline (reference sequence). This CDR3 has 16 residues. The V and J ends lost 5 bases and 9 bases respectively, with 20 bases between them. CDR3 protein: CASSPSGPGGTSPLHF. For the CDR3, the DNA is TGTGCCAGCAGCCCCTCCGGGCCAGGAGGGACTTCACCCCTCCACTTT.

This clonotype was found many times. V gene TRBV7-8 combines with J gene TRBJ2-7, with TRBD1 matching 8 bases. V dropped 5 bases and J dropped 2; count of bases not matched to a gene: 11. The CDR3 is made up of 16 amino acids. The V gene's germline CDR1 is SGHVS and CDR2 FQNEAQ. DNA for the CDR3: TGTGCCAGCAGCCCAACAGGGGGGATCCTCGCCTACGAGCAGTACTTC. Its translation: CASSPTGGILAYEQYF.

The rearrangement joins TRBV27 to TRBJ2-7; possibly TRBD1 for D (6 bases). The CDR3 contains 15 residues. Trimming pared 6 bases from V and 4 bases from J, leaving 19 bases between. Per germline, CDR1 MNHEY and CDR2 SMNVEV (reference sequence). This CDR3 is CASSKTGGLLYEQYF. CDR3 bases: TGTGCCAGCAGCAAGACAGGAGGCCTGCTGTACGAGCAGTACTTC.

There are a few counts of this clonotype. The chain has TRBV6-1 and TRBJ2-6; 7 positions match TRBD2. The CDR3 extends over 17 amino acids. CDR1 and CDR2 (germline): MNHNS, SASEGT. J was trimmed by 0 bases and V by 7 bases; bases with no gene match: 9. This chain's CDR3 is CASKEGGYGSGANVLTF. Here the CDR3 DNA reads TGTGCCAGCAAGGAGGGAGGGTATGGCTCTGGGGCCAACGTCCTGACTTTC.

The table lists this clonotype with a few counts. CDR3 sequence (DNA): TGTGCCAGCAGCTTAGTCCCGGTTCAGCAAGAGACCCAGTACTTC. Amino acid sequence: CASSLVPVQQETQYF. This chain uses TRBV7-2 with TRBJ2-5, with no clear D. The CDR3 length is 15 residues. CDR1 SGHTA and CDR2 FQGNSA come from the germline V gene. V was clipped by 1 base and J by 2 bases, with 11 bases between them. Together with reference TRBV7-2 and TRBJ2-5, the CDR3 gives the full variable domain: GAGVSQSPSNKVTEKGKDVELRCDPISGHTALYWYRQSLGQGLEFLIYFQGNSAPDKSGLPSDRFSAERTGGSVSTLTIQRTQQEDSAVYLCASSLVPVQQETQYFGPGTRLLVL.